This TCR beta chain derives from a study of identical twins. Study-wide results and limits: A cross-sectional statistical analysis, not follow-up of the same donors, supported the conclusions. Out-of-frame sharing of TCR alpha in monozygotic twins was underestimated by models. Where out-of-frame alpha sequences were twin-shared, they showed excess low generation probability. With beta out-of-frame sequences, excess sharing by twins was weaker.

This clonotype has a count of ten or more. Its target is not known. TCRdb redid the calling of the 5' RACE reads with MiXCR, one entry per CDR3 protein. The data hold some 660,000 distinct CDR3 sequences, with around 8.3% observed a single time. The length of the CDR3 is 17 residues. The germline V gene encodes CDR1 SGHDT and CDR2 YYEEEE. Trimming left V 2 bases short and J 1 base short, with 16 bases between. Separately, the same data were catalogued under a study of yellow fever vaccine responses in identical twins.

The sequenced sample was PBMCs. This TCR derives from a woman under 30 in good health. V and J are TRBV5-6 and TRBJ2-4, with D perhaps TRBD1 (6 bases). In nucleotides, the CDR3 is TGTGCCAGCAGCTTCCTGGACAGCCTGTTGGCCAAAAACATTCAGTACTTC. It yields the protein CASSFLDSLLAKNIQYF.